This T cell receptor beta chain was identified during a study of T cell changes during pregnancy in multiple sclerosis. Only in-frame clones appear in the TCRdb table, and some are missing; sequencing was by immunoSEQ multiplex PCR. This repertoire shows tens of thousands of clones, 85% to 95% found once; its top ten account for less than 2%. The material was peripheral blood, obtained in the third trimester of pregnancy. This sequence originates from a female donor in good health, enrolled as a control in a pregnancy study.

CDR3 loop: CATSRGELRETQYF. The CDR3 DNA follows: TGTGCCACCAGCAGAGGAGAATTGAGGGAGACCCAGTACTTC. The chain has TRBV15 and TRBJ2-5; no clear D gene. Trimming left V 1 base short and J 5 bases short, with 11 bases between. This CDR3 region has 14 residues. Germline CDR1 and CDR2: LNHNV and YYDKDF (reference sequence).